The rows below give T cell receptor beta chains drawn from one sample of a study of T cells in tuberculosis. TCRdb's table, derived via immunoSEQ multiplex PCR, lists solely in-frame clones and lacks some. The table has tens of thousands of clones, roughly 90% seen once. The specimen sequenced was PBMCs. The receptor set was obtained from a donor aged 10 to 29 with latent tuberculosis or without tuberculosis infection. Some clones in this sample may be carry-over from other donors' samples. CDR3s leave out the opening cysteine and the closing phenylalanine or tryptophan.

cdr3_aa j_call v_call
ASSLARTSGGPKQY TRBJ2-3 TRBV13
ASSLVSDSPSTNEKLF TRBJ1-4 TRBV5-4
ASSLTASTGNTIY TRBJ1-3 TRBV19
ASSLSGGVGEQY TRBJ2-7 TRBV6-5
ASSFSAGAFYEQY TRBJ2-7 TRBV14
ASRGRDRAYEQY TRBJ2-7 TRBV28
ASSDPGLGKKLF TRBJ1-4 TRBV2
ASSSGWNQPQH TRBJ1-5 TRBV7-6
ASSPGFRSDGYT TRBJ1-2 TRBV4-1
ASSPPDSPNEKLF TRBJ1-4 TRBV7-9
SLGDRGFETQY TRBJ2-5 TRBV29-1
ASSLYPGLNTGELF TRBJ2-2 TRBV28
AWSAQGNSNQPQH TRBJ1-5 TRBV30
ASSQGTGLNTEAF TRBJ1-1 TRBV5-1
ASSYGTGGPYEQY TRBJ2-7 TRBV11-3
ASSPNYGYT TRBJ1-2 TRBV6-6
ASSEFSQGNTGELF TRBJ2-2 TRBV6-1
ASSQDAGVRANYGYT TRBJ1-2 TRBV4-1
ATSRWTGGNYGYT TRBJ1-2 TRBV15
ASSFGDTQY TRBJ2-3 TRBV6-5
ASSLQGTGDGYT TRBJ1-2 TRBV7-9
ASSIIDGTVDYGYT TRBJ1-2 TRBV19
ASSDIRVAGDNEQF TRBJ2-1 TRBV2